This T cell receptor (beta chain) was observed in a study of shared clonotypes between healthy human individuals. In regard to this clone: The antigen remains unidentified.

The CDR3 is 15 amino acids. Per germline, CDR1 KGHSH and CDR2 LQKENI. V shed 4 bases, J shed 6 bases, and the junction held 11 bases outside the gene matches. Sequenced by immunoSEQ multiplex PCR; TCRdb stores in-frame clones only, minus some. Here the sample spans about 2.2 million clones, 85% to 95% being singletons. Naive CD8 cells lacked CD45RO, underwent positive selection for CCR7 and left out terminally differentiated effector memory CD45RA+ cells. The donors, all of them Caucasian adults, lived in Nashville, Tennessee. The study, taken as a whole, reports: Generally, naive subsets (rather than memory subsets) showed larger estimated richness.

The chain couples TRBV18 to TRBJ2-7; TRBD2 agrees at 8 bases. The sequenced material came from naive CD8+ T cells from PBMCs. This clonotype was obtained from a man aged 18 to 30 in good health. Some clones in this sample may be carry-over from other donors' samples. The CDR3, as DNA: TGTGCCAGCTCACTTGAGCGGGAGCGGGTGGGCGAGCAGTACTTC. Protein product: CASSLERERVGEQYF.